This T cell receptor beta chain was found in a study of shared clonotypes between healthy human individuals. Assay used: immunoSEQ multiplex PCR; TCRdb lists only in-frame clones, some missing. This sample yields 660,000 or so clones, of which about 96% are seen a single time; approximately 0.1% belongs to the top ten. Study-wide results and limits: It was expected that sequencing depth would affect clonotype sharing among donors. What rarefaction showed was incomplete sorted-subset sequencing despite large depth. Memory subsets generally showed lower estimated richness than naive subsets.

It was CD45RO-negative cells, positively selected for CCR7, that made up naive CD8 cells, with terminally differentiated effector memory CD45RA+ cells excluded. Healthy HIV-negative adults with no recent acute infections or vaccinations were recruited as donors. On this clone itself: Antigen: not known.

Germline-derived CDR1 and CDR2 are PRHDT and FYEKMQ (reference sequence). The length of the CDR3 is 16 residues. V shed 5 bases and J shed 1 base, with 15 bases lying between them. The chain employs TRBV13 and TRBJ2-4; D unresolved. Sequencing was carried out using naive CD8+ T cells sorted from blood. The TCR was taken from a woman aged 30 to 39 in good health. CDR3 region: CASSASPLGAKNIQYF. The CDR3 coding sequence is TGTGCCAGCAGCGCCTCCCCCCTAGGTGCCAAAAACATTCAGTACTTC.